These 8 T cell receptor beta chains originate from one sample sequenced in a study of blood T cell repertoires in COVID-19. Sequenced by immunoSEQ multiplex PCR; TCRdb stores in-frame clones only, minus some. The sample carries 100,000 or so clones, over 80% recorded once. The specimen sequenced was peripheral blood. The origin of the receptors is a man in his sixties or seventies with active or convalescent COVID-19.

This clone appeared a single time. V usage is TRBV5-4 and J usage is TRBJ2-3, with 7 bases lining up with TRBD2. Trimming removed 3 bases from V and 3 bases from J; junction bases left unmatched: 13. The CDR3 spans 17 residues. CDR1 SGHNT and CDR2 YYREEE come from the germline V gene (reference sequence). In DNA form, the CDR3 reads TGTGCCAGCAGCTATCCCTGGGGGGGGGTAGTAACAGATACGCAGTATTTT. Its protein is CASSYPWGGVVTDTQYF.

The sample holds a few counts of this clone. The V gene is TRBV11-2, the J gene TRBJ1-1; TRBD1 is a possible D gene (6 bases). Germline CDR1 and CDR2: SGHAT and FQNNGV. Trimming pared 7 bases from V and 1 base from J, leaving 16 bases between. This CDR3 contains 15 residues. The CDR3 nucleotides read TGTGCCAGCACCGACCCCAGGGGACGGAACACTGAAGCTTTCTTT. Amino acids: CASTDPRGRNTEAFF.

This chain joins TRBV7-9 and TRBJ2-3; 7 positions match TRBD2. V lost 1 base to trimming and J lost 2 bases; unmatched junction nucleotides: 9. Per germline, CDR1 SEHNR and CDR2 FQNEAQ (reference sequence). The CDR3 covers 17 residues. Here the CDR3 DNA reads TGTGCCAGCAGCTTAGTGGCGTCTAGCGGATACACAGATACGCAGTATTTT. Protein: CASSLVASSGYTDTQYF.

With respect to this clone: The junction departs from germline at one end; a sequencing error may be responsible. This sequence joins TRBV7-7 and TRBJ2-7; 9 positions agree with TRBD2. Germline lookup yields CDR1 SSHAT and CDR2 FNYEAQ (reference sequence). This CDR3 spans 15 amino acids. The CDR3 loop is CASSLAGDKGYEQYF. The DNA of the CDR3 is TGTGCTAGCAGCTTAGCGGGGGACAAGGGATACGAGCAGTACTTC.

The genes are TRBV6-5 and TRBJ2-1; D may be TRBD1 (7 bases). V shed 2 bases and J shed 9 bases, with 14 bases lying between them. The CDR3 spans 14 residues. Germline values: CDR1 MNHEY, CDR2 SVGAGI. CDR3 protein: CASSYGGQEGEQFF. The CDR3 nucleotides read TGTGCCAGCAGTTACGGCGGACAGGAGGGTGAGCAGTTCTTC.

V is TRBV6-5 and J is TRBJ1-1; D unresolved. CDR3 length equals 15 residues. CDR1 and CDR2 from the germline V gene are MNHEY and SVGAGI. V shed 6 bases and J shed 7 bases, with 21 bases lying between them. CDR3 protein: CASSALRELGNEAFF. CDR3 nucleotide sequence: TGTGCCAGCAGCGCCCTCCGGGAGTTAGGGAATGAAGCTTTCTTT.

The chain combines TRBV7-2 with TRBJ2-1, with a possible D match to TRBD2 (6 bases). The germline V gene encodes CDR1 SGHTA and CDR2 FQGNSA. Trimming removed 8 bases from V and 0 bases from J, with 8 bases in between. The CDR3 loop spans 13 amino acids. The CDR3 region has the DNA TGTGCCAGCGGGGGGAGCTCCTACAATGAGCAGTTCTTC. Residues: CASGGSSYNEQFF.

This sequence joins TRBV6-6 and TRBJ1-1; D call uncertain. The CDR3 loop spans 16 amino acids. Germline CDR1 and CDR2: MNHNY and SVGAGI (reference sequence). V lost 0 bases and J 8 bases, leaving 19 bases between the germline ends. This chain's CDR3 is CASSYSVGGSLPEAFF. As DNA, the CDR3 is TGTGCCAGCAGTTACTCCGTAGGCGGCAGCTTGCCAGAAGCTTTCTTT.